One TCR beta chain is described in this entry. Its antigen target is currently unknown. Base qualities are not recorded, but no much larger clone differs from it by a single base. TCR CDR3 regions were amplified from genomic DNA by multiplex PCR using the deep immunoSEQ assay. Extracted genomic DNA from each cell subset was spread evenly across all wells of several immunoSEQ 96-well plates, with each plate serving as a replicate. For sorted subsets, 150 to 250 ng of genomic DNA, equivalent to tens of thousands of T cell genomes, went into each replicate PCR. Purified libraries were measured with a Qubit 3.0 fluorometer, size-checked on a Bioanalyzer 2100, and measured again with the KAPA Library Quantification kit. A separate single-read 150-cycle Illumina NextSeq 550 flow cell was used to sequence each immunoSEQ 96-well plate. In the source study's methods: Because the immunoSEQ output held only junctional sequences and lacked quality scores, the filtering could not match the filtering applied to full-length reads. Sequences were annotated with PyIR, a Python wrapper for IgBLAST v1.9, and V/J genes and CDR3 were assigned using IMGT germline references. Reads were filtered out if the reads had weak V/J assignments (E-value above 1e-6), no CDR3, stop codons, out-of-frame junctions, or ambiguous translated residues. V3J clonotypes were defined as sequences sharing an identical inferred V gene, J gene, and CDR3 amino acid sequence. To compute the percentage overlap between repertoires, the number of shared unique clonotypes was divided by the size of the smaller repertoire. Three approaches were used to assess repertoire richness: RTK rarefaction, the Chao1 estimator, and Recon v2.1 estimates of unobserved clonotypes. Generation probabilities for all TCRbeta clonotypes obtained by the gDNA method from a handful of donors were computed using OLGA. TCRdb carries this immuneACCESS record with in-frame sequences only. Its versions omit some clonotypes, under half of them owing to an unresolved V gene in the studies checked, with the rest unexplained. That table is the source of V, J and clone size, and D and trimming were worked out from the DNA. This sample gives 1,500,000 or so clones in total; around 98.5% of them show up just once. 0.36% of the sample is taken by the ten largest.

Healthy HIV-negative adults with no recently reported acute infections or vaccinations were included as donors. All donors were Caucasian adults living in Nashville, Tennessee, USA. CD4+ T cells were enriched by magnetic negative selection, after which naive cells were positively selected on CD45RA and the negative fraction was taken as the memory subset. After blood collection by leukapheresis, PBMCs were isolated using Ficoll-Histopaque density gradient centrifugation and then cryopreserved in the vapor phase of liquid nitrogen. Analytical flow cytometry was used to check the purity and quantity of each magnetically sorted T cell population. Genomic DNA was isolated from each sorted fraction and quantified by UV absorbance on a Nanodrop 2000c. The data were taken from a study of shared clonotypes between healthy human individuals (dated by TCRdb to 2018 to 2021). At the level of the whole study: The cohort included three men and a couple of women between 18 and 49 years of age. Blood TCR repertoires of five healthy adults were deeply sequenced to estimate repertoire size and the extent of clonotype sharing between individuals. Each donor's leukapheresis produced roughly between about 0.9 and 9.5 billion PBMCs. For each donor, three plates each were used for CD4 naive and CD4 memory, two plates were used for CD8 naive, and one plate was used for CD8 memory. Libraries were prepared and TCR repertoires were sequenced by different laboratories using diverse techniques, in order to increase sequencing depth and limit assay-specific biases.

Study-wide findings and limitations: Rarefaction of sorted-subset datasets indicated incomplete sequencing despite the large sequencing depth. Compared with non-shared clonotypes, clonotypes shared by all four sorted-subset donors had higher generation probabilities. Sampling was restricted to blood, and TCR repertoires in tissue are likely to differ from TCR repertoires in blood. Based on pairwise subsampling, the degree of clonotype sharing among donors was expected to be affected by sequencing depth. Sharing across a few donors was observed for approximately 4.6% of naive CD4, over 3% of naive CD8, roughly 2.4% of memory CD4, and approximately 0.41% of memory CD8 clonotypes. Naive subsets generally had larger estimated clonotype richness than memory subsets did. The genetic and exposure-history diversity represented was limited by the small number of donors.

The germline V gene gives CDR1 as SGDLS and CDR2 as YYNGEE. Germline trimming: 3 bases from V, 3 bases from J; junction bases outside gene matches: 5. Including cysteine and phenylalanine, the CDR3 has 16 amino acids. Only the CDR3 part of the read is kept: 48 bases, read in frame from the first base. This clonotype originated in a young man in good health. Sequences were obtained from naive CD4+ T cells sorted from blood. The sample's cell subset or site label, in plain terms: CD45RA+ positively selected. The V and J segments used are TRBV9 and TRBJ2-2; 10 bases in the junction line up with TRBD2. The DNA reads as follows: TGTGCCAGCAGCGCCCTAGCGGGAGAGGACACCGGGGAGCTGTTTTTT. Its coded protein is CASSALAGEDTGELFF.